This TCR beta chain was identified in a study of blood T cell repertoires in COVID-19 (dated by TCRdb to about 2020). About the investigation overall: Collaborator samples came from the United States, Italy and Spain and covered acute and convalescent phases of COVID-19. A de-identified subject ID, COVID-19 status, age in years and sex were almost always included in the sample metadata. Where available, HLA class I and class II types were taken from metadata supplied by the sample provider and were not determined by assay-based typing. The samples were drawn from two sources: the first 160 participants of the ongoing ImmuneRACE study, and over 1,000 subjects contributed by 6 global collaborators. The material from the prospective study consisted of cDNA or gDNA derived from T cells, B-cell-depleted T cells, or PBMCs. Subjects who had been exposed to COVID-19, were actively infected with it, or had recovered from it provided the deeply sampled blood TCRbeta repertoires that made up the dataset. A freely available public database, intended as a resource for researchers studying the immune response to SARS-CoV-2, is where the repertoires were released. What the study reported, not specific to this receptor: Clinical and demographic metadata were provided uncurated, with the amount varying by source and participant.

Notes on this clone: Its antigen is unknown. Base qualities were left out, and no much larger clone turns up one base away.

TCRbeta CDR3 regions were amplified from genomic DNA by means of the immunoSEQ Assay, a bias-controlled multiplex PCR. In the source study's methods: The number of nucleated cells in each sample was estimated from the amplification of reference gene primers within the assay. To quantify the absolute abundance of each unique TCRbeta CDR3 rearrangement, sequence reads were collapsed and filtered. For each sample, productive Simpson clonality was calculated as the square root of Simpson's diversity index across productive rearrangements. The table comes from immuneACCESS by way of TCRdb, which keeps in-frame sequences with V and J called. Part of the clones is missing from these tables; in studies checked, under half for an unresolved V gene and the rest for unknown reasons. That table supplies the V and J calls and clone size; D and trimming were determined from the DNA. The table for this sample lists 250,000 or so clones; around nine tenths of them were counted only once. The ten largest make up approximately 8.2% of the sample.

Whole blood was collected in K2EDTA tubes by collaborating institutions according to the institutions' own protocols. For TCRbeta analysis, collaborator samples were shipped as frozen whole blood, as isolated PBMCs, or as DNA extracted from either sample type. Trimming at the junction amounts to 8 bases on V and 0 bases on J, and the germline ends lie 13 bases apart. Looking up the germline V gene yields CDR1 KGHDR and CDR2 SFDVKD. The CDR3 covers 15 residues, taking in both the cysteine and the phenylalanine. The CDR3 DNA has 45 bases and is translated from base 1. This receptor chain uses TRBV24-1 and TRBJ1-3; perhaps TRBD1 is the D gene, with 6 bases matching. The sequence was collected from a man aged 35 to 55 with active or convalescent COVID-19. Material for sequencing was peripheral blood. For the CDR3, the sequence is CATMGGGSSGNTIYF. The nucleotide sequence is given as TGTGCCACCATGGGGGGGGGCAGCTCTGGAAACACCATATATTTT.